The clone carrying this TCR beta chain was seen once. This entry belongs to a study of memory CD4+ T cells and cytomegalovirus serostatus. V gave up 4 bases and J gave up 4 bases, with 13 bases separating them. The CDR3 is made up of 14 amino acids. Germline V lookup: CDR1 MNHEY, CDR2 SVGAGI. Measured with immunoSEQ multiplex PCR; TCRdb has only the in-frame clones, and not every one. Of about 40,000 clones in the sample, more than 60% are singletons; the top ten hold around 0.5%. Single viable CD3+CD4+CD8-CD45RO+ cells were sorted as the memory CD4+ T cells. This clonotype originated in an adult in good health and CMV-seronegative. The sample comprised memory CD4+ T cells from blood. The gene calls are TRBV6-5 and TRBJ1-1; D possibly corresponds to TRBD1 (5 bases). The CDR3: CASSLKLGGTEAFF. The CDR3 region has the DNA TGTGCCAGCAGTTTGAAATTGGGGGGCACTGAAGCTTTCTTT.